This T cell receptor beta chain comes out of a study of blood T cell repertoires in COVID-19. Study information: Acute and convalescent COVID-19 specimens originated in the United States, Italy and Spain. T cells, B-cell-depleted T cells, or PBMCs supplied cDNA or gDNA.

The table lists this clone with a few counts. Study processing details: Reference gene primer amplification gave estimated nucleated cell counts. The repertoire was sequenced with immunoSEQ multiplex PCR; TCRdb's copy has only in-frame clones and lacks some. V, J and clone size derive from that table, while D and trimming were established from the DNA sequence. Here the sample spans about 240,000 clones, more than 85% being singletons. The receptor's source is a woman in her 70s with active or convalescent COVID-19. The source material was peripheral blood.

Here the CDR3 DNA reads TGTGCCAGCAGTTTATCGGGACTAGCGCCCTACAATGAGCAGTTCTTC. Translating gives CASSLSGLAPYNEQFF. The V gene is TRBV27, the J gene TRBJ2-1; 10 bases match TRBD2. This CDR3 region has 16 residues. Germline V gene lookup returns CDR1 MNHEY and CDR2 SMNVEV (reference sequence). V shed 0 bases and J 2 bases; nucleotides not matched to a gene: 1.